These 27 T cell receptor beta chains were all obtained from the same sample, sequenced in a study of T-cell memory formation after mild COVID-19. A single record per CDR3 protein comes from TCRdb applying MiXCR to the 5' RACE reads. The sample includes over 250,000 distinct CDR3 sequences, less than 20% of them seen just once. Sequenced: PBMCs or a T cell subset sorted from them (not recorded which). These receptors all stem from a man aged 18 to 30 who had mild COVID-19 (a few samples of this study predate the infection). Cell type and time point are not known.

This clonotype was counted a few times. This rearrangement joins TRBV9 to TRBJ2-7, with D perhaps assigned TRBD1 or TRBD2 (7 bases each). From germline, CDR1 is SGDLS and CDR2 YYNGEE. V lost 3 bases to trimming and J lost 8 bases, with 15 bases between them. This CDR3 spans 13 amino acids. CDR3 protein: CASSASRGGKQYV. CDR3 DNA sequence: TGTGCCAGCAGCGCATCCAGGGGGGGGAAGCAGTACGTC.

J is TRBJ2-3 and V is TRBV24-1, with D perhaps matching TRBD2 (6 bases). Germline CDR1 reads KGHDR; CDR2 reads SFDVKD. V lost 4 bases and J lost 5, with 12 bases in between. This CDR3 is built from 14 residues. The CDR3 DNA is TGTGCCACCAGTGACAACTCCGGGGGAGATACGCAGTATTTT. Protein product: CATSDNSGGDTQYF.

The chain employs TRBV6-5 and TRBJ1-1, with D uncertain. The germline V gene encodes CDR1 MNHEY and CDR2 SVGAGI. This CDR3 has 14 amino acids. Trimming left V 1 base short and J 1 base short, with 7 bases between. Here the CDR3 DNA reads TGTGCCAGCAGTTACTGGGGTAGGAACACTGAAGCTTTCTTT. As protein: CASSYWGRNTEAFF.

This clonotype appeared a few times. J is TRBJ1-5 and V is TRBV27, with TRBD1 identical over 7 bases. This CDR3 spans 14 amino acids. J lost 4 bases, V lost 3 bases, and 3 bases had no gene match. Looked up from germline, CDR1 is MNHEY and CDR2 is SMNVEV (reference sequence). Here the CDR3 reads CASSFRGGNQPQHF. DNA of the CDR3: TGTGCCAGCAGTTTCAGGGGGGGAAATCAGCCCCAGCATTTT.

The V gene is TRBV4-2, the J gene TRBJ1-4, with 11 bases matching TRBD1. From germline, CDR1 is LGHNA and CDR2 YNFKEQ. The CDR3 is made up of 17 amino acids. Trimming at V came to 3 bases and at J to 5 bases, leaving 8 bases not matched to a gene. The CDR3 loop is CASSHPRGTGGNEKLFF. CDR3 DNA sequence: TGTGCCAGCAGCCATCCCAGGGGGACAGGGGGGAATGAAAAACTGTTTTTT.

The chain combines TRBV29-1 with TRBJ1-2; no clear D gene. This CDR3 spans 13 amino acids. Germline lookup yields CDR1 SQVTM and CDR2 ANQGSEA. The V and J ends lost 6 bases and 6 bases respectively, with 17 bases between them. The CDR3 DNA follows: TGCAGCGTCCACGCCCCCAGGTCCCATGGCTACACCTTC. Translated: CSVHAPRSHGYTF.

V is TRBV4-3 and J is TRBJ1-3; D possibly corresponds to TRBD1 (5 bases). The CDR3 loop spans 14 amino acids. V was shortened by 5 bases and J by 4 bases, with 12 bases between the two germline ends. Germline V gene lookup returns CDR1 LGHNA and CDR2 YSLEER. CDR3 in DNA: TGCGCCAGCAGCGTGGGCAGGGTCGGAAACACCATATATTTT. Its translation: CASSVGRVGNTIYF.

This clonotype occurred a few times. This chain joins TRBV12-3 or TRBV12-4 and TRBJ2-7; D unresolved. V was shortened by 3 bases and J by 2 bases, with 8 bases between the two germline ends. The CDR3 is made up of 13 amino acids. The CDR3 DNA sequence: TGTGCCAGCAGTTTTCTAGGTCCCTACGAGCAGTACTTC. This encodes CASSFLGPYEQYF.

This clonotype occurred a few times. This chain links TRBV11-1 with TRBJ2-1; D gene unclear. Per the germline V gene, CDR1 is SGHAT and CDR2 is FQDESV (reference sequence). The V gene lost 2 bases and the J gene lost 7 bases, with 3 bases spanning the gap. This CDR3 is 11 amino acids long. The CDR3 DNA reads as TGTGCCAGCAGCTTAACAAATGAGCAGTTCTTC. Translated: CASSLTNEQFF.

The rearrangement joins TRBV7-2 to TRBJ2-6; a weak D match, TRBD2 (6 bases). CDR3 length: 16 amino acids. CDR1 and CDR2 (germline): SGHTA, FQGNSA. V dropped 5 bases and J dropped 2 bases, with 13 bases sitting between them. The CDR3 nucleotides are TGTGCCAGCAGCCCCGTGGGGGGAACTGGGGCCAACGTCCTGACTTTC. Translated, it gives CASSPVGGTGANVLTF.

J is TRBJ2-3 and V is TRBV3-1; tentative D call: TRBD2 (6 bases). CDR3 size: 12 residues. Germline lookup yields CDR1 LGHDT and CDR2 YNNKEL (reference sequence). Trimming stripped 2 bases from V and 6 bases from J, with 6 bases between. This chain's CDR3 is CASSQRGDTQYF. The CDR3 DNA is TGTGCCAGCAGCCAACGGGGGGATACGCAGTATTTT.

This clonotype came up many times. The CDR3 here is CASSFTGAPNTGELFF. The CDR3 nucleotides read TGTGCCAGCAGCTTCACCGGGGCGCCGAACACCGGGGAGCTGTTTTTT. This rearrangement joins TRBV7-6 to TRBJ2-2; D may correspond to TRBD1 or TRBD2 (5 bases each). CDR3 length equals 16 residues. Deletions cut 3 bases from V and 0 bases from J, with 11 bases between. The germline CDR1 and CDR2 sequences are SGHVS and FNYEAQ. The full variable domain, its missing parts supplied by reference TRBV7-6 and TRBJ2-2, is GAGVSQSPRYKVTKRGQDVALRCDPISGHVSLYWYRQALGQGPEFLTYFNYEAQQDKSGLPNDRFSAERPEGSISTLTIQRTEQRDSAMYRCASSFTGAPNTGELFFGEGSRLTVL.

This clonotype was found many times. V usage is TRBV5-1 and J usage is TRBJ2-3, with 12 positions matching TRBD1. The J segment lost 3 bases and the V segment lost 0 bases, leaving 2 bases of the junction unmatched. Germline assignment: CDR1 SGHRS and CDR2 YFSETQ. There are 16 residues in the CDR3. CDR3 coding DNA: TGCGCCAGCAGCTTGGGGGGACAGGGGGCGACAGATACGCAGTATTTT. It translates to CASSLGGQGATDTQYF.

This chain links TRBV7-9 with TRBJ2-5, with D possibly TRBD2 on 5 matching bases. Germline V CDR1 and CDR2: SEHNR, FQNEAQ (reference sequence). This CDR3 is built from 14 residues. The ends were cut back, 0 bases at V and 7 bases at J, with 12 bases in the middle. The DNA of the CDR3 is TGTGCCAGCAGCTTAGCGCGAGCCGAGGGGACCCAGTACTTC. Translation gives CASSLARAEGTQYF.

This clonotype was observed a handful of times. This CDR3 is CASSQPLAGGRGETQYF. CDR3 DNA: TGCGCCAGCAGCCAGCCCTTAGCGGGGGGCCGAGGAGAGACCCAGTACTTC. V gene TRBV4-1 combines with J gene TRBJ2-5; 10 bases map to TRBD2. The CDR3 runs to 17 residues. V lost 3 bases and J lost 4; bases outside the gene matches: 11. Germline V CDR1 and CDR2: MGHRA, YSYEKL.

This rearrangement joins TRBV7-9 to TRBJ2-4, with D possibly matching TRBD1 (5 bases). The CDR3 sequence is 18 residues long. CDR1 is SEHNR, CDR2 FQNEAQ, per germline (reference sequence). V gave up 2 bases and J gave up 0 bases, with 17 bases separating them. CDR3 DNA: TGTGCCAGCAGCTTAACCGTCCGGAAGGGGCTAGCCAAAAACATTCAGTACTTC. Protein sequence: CASSLTVRKGLAKNIQYF.

This clonotype was detected a few times. V usage is TRBV5-1 and J usage is TRBJ1-5; D might be TRBD1 (6 bases). The CDR3 is 15 residues long. Germline values: CDR1 SGHRS, CDR2 YFSETQ. Trimming pared 0 bases from V and 4 bases from J, leaving 11 bases between. CDR3 loop: CASSLGGQENQPQHF. For the CDR3, the DNA is TGCGCCAGCAGCTTGGGGGGGCAGGAGAATCAGCCCCAGCATTTT.

This clonotype was seen a handful of times. This chain connects TRBV6-4 to TRBJ1-1; D is unresolved. There are 15 residues in the CDR3. Trimming cost V 6 bases and J 0 bases, with 14 bases left between them. From germline, CDR1 is MRHNA and CDR2 SNTAGT. The CDR3 nucleotides are TGTGCCAGCAGAAAATTGGGGTTAATGAACACTGAAGCTTTCTTT. This gives the protein CASRKLGLMNTEAFF.

The chain is built from TRBV29-1 and TRBJ1-5; D gene uncertain. This CDR3 is built from 13 residues. Trimming removed 3 bases at V and 2 bases at J, with 8 bases between. Germline V gene sequence: CDR1 SQVTM, CDR2 ANQGSEA. CDR3 sequence: CSVDFGGNQPQHF. Here the CDR3 DNA reads TGCAGCGTTGATTTCGGCGGCAATCAGCCCCAGCATTTT.

V gene TRBV9 combines with J gene TRBJ1-6; D not certain. The V end lost 4 bases, the J end lost 0 bases, and 11 bases lay between the germline ends. The length of the CDR3 is 16 residues. Germline lookup yields CDR1 SGDLS and CDR2 YYNGEE. This CDR3 reads CASSRRASSYNSPLHF. The CDR3 DNA reads TGTGCCAGCAGCCGACGGGCAAGCTCCTATAATTCACCCCTCCACTTT.

A few counts support this clonotype. DNA for the CDR3: TGTGCCAGCAGCTCCACAGGGTCTCAGCCCCAGCATTTT. Amino acid sequence: CASSSTGSQPQHF. The chain uses TRBV7-6 and TRBJ1-5, with a tentative D call TRBD1 (6 bases). This CDR3 contains 13 residues. The V and J ends lost 4 bases and 6 bases respectively, with 10 bases between them. Germline V gives CDR1 SGHVS, CDR2 FNYEAQ.

V is TRBV6-5 and J is TRBJ1-2, with D unresolved. This CDR3 comprises 12 residues. Looked up from germline, CDR1 is MNHEY and CDR2 is SVGAGI. The V end was cut by 6 bases, the J end by 7 bases, with 12 bases between. CDR3 loop: CASREGSSGYTF. CDR3 coding DNA: TGTGCCAGCAGGGAAGGATCTTCTGGCTACACCTTC.

The rearrangement joins TRBV5-1 to TRBJ2-5; D is ambiguous. With 0 bases removed from V and 4 bases from J, the gap between germline ends came to 13 bases. Per germline, CDR1 SGHRS and CDR2 YFSETQ. The CDR3 length is 15 residues. The DNA for the CDR3 is TGCGCCAGCAGCTTGGAGACAAAGGGTGGAGAGACCCAGTACTTC. It specifies CASSLETKGGETQYF.

This clonotype was counted only a few times. The chain employs TRBV10-2 and TRBJ2-1; the D is unclear. Trimming left V 3 bases short and J 9 bases short, with 9 bases between. There are 12 residues in the CDR3. Germline V gene sequence: CDR1 WSHSY, CDR2 SAAADI. CDR3 protein: CASSEIGGEQFF. As DNA, the CDR3 is TGCGCCAGCAGTGAAATAGGCGGTGAGCAGTTCTTC.

The chain recombines TRBV7-2 with TRBJ2-1; 11 bases are shared with TRBD2. There are 17 residues in the CDR3. Germline trimming cut 5 bases from V and 7 bases from J; bases unmatched to any gene: 13. The V gene's germline CDR1 is SGHTA and CDR2 FQGNSA. CDR3 sequence (DNA): TGTGCCAGCAGCCTTCCACCGTGGTCTAGCGGGGGGAATGAGCAGTTCTTC. Its translation is CASSLPPWSSGGNEQFF.

This sequence joins TRBV18 and TRBJ1-6; D possibly corresponds to TRBD1 (6 bases). This CDR3 is built from 14 residues. Germline-derived CDR1 and CDR2 are KGHSH and LQKENI. Between the trimmed V and J ends, which lost 3 bases and 8 bases, there was a span of 11 bases. The CDR3 DNA sequence: TGTGCCAGCTCACCGGGGGGCAATGATTCACCCCTCCACTTT. It is translated as CASSPGGNDSPLHF.

This clonotype has a handful of counts. The chain is built from TRBV18 and TRBJ1-3; D possibly corresponds to TRBD1 (5 bases). CDR1 KGHSH and CDR2 LQKENI come from the germline V gene. The CDR3 contains 14 residues. Trimming removed 0 bases from V and 8 bases from J, with 11 bases in between. CDR3 sequence: CASSPPGRADTIYF. The CDR3 coding sequence is TGTGCCAGCTCACCACCGGGACGCGCGGACACCATATATTTT.